What follows are 12 T cell receptor beta chains derived from one specimen sequenced in a study of T cell responses to AZD1222 COVID-19 vaccine. Sequencing used immunoSEQ multiplex PCR; TCRdb keeps in-frame clones, though not all of them. The sample has approximately 170,000 clones; roughly 92% are singletons. The sample here was peripheral blood, taken on day 0 of AZD1222 vaccination. The receptor source for this set is an adult in good health.

CDR3 sequence: CASSLVGYGGELFF. CDR3 coding DNA: TGTGCCAGCAGCTTAGTGGGATACGGCGGGGAGCTGTTTTTT. V gene TRBV7-9 combines with J gene TRBJ2-2; D remains unclear. Trimming left V 1 base short and J 7 bases short, with 10 bases between. This CDR3 is 14 amino acids long. Germline values: CDR1 SEHNR, CDR2 FQNEAQ (reference sequence).

The rearrangement uses TRBV6-1 and TRBJ2-7; D gene unclear. The length of the CDR3 is 14 residues. V dropped 7 bases and J dropped 4 bases, with 17 bases sitting between them. The germline V gene has CDR1 MNHNS and CDR2 SASEGT. The CDR3 sequence is CASILDSNYYEQYF. The CDR3 coding sequence is TGTGCCAGCATCTTAGACTCAAACTATTACGAGCAGTACTTC.

This chain uses TRBV12-3 or TRBV12-4 with TRBJ1-5, with D hard to call. The CDR3 contains 13 residues. The V end lost 4 bases, the J end lost 5 bases, and 9 bases lay between the germline ends. The CDR3 sequence: CASSSWWDQPQHF. The CDR3 DNA reads TGTGCCAGCAGTTCCTGGTGGGATCAGCCCCAGCATTTT.

Only one count was recorded for this clone. The chain is built from TRBV5-1 and TRBJ2-5; D gene uncertain. The CDR3 is 13 amino acids. Deletions cut 0 bases from V and 5 bases from J, with 8 bases between. In germline, CDR1 is SGHRS, CDR2 YFSETQ. The CDR3 region is CASSLELDETQYF. CDR3 sequence (DNA): TGCGCCAGCAGCTTGGAGCTCGACGAGACCCAGTACTTC.

V gene TRBV5-4 combines with J gene TRBJ1-3; D perhaps matches TRBD1 (5 bases). Germline V gene data show CDR1 as SGHNT and CDR2 as YYREEE (reference sequence). The CDR3 runs 15 residues. V was cut by 0 bases and J by 4 bases, with 11 bases left in between. DNA of the CDR3: TGTGCCAGCAGCTTGGGTCCAGGGTCCGGAAACACCATATATTTT. It encodes CASSLGPGSGNTIYF.

V and J are TRBV7-2 and TRBJ1-2; weak D call: TRBD1 (6 bases). The V end was cut by 5 bases, the J end by 7 bases, with 17 bases between. CDR3 size: 14 residues. Germline loops: CDR1 SGHTA, CDR2 FQGNSA. The CDR3 spells CASSQLGGASGYTF. DNA of the CDR3: TGTGCCAGCAGCCAACTGGGGGGGGCGAGTGGCTACACCTTC.

The chain employs TRBV11-1 and TRBJ1-1; tentatively, D is TRBD1 (6 bases). The CDR3 runs to 14 residues. The V gene's germline CDR1 is SGHAT and CDR2 FQDESV (reference sequence). V lost 2 bases to trimming and J lost 6 bases, with 13 bases between them. CDR3 in DNA: TGTGCCAGCAGCTTACAGGGGTCCACGTCTGAAGCTTTCTTT. This codes for CASSLQGSTSEAFF.

The V call is TRBV24-1, the J call TRBJ2-3; either TRBD1 or TRBD2 may supply D (5 bases each). Trimming took off 4 bases at V and 4 bases at J, with 14 bases between the two ends. The germline CDR1 and CDR2 sequences are KGHDR and SFDVKD. The CDR3 loop spans 15 amino acids. The CDR3, as DNA: TGTGCCACCAGTGACCCGGGACGGGCGGCAGATACGCAGTATTTT. Translated: CATSDPGRAADTQYF.

The CDR3 is CASSWGSYQETQYF. The CDR3 coding sequence is TGTGCCAGCAGCTGGGGTTCGTACCAAGAGACCCAGTACTTC. The V and J genes are TRBV11-2 and TRBJ2-5; D not certain. Per germline, CDR1 SGHAT and CDR2 FQNNGV. The CDR3 is 14 amino acids. The V end lost 4 bases, the J end lost 0 bases, and 9 bases lay between the germline ends.

This chain connects TRBV2 to TRBJ1-4; the D gene is possibly TRBD1 (5 bases). The CDR3 has 14 residues. V lost 8 bases, J lost 10 bases, and 20 bases lay in between. The germline V gene encodes CDR1 SNHLY and CDR2 FYNNEI. In nucleotides, the CDR3 is TGTGCCAGCTCCGACACCATTTTGAGGGGAAAACTGTTTTTT. Its protein is CASSDTILRGKLFF.

This clone was picked up one time. J is TRBJ2-7 and V is TRBV5-1; possibly TRBD1 or TRBD2 for D (5 bases each). Germline values: CDR1 SGHRS, CDR2 YFSETQ. This CDR3 comprises 15 residues. V was clipped by 4 bases and J by 3 bases, with 17 bases between them. The CDR3 sequence is CASSPRGPTDYEQYF. DNA of the CDR3: TGCGCCAGCAGCCCTCGGGGTCCGACAGACTACGAGCAGTACTTC.

The rearrangement joins TRBV19 to TRBJ2-1, with 8 bases matching TRBD2. The CDR3 contains 22 residues. Germline V gene lookup returns CDR1 LNHDA and CDR2 SQIVND (reference sequence). Germline trimming cut 3 bases from V and 0 bases from J; bases unmatched to any gene: 22. CDR3 in amino acids: CASSITGVRLAGLPYSYNEQFF. The CDR3 nucleotides are TGTGCCAGTAGTATTACGGGGGTCCGGCTAGCGGGTCTCCCCTACTCCTACAATGAGCAGTTCTTC. The whole variable domain, remainder taken from reference TRBV19 and TRBJ2-1, is DGGITQSPKYLFRKEGQNVTLSCEQNLNHDAMYWYRQDPGQGLRLIYYSQIVNDFQKGDIAEGYSVSREKKESFPLTVTSAQKNPTAFYLCASSITGVRLAGLPYSYNEQFFGPGTRLTVL.